This paragraph reports one TCR beta chain. These data come from a study of blood T cell repertoires in COVID-19. Overall study: The origin of the acute and convalescent COVID-19 samples was the United States, Italy and Spain. Sources were T cells, B-cell-depleted T cells, or PBMCs; the material itself was cDNA or gDNA.

The CDR3 extends over 15 amino acids. Germline CDR1 reads MNHEY; CDR2 reads SMNVEV (reference sequence). Losses at the gene ends were 5 bases for V and 2 bases for J; bases not matched to a gene: 5. In the original analysis: Amplification with reference gene primers provided the estimates of nucleated cell counts. Repertoires were generated with immunoSEQ multiplex PCR, while TCRdb's copy carries only in-frame clones and drops some. V, J and clone size are those of that table, while D and trimming were read from the DNA. The data contain around 300,000 clones, roughly 90% of them singletons. The TCR was taken from a woman between 50 and 59 years old with active or convalescent COVID-19. The chain has TRBV27 and TRBJ1-2, with 10 bases matching TRBD1. Sequencing was performed on peripheral blood. The CDR3 sequence: CASSKGTGANYGYTF. CDR3 DNA sequence: TGTGCCAGCAGTAAAGGGACAGGGGCGAACTATGGCTACACCTTC.